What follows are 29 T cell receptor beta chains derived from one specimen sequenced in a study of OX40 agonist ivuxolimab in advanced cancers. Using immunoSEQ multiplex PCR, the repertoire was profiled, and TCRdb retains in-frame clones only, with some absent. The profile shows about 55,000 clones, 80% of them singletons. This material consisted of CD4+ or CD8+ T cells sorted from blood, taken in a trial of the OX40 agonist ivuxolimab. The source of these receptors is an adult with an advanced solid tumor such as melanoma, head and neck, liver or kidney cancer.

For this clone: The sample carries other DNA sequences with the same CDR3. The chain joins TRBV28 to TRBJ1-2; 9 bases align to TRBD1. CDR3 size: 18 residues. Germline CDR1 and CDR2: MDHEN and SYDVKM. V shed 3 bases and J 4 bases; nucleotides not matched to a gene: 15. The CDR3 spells CASSFRGGNRGLIYGYTF. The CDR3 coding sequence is TGTGCCAGCAGTTTTCGGGGGGGAAACAGGGGGCTCATCTATGGCTACACCTTC.

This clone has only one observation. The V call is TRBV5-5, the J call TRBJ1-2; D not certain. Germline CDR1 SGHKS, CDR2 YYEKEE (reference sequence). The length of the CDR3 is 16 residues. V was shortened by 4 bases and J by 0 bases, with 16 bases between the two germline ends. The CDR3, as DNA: TGTGCCAGCAGCCCGGCCCCTCGGCTTACTAACTATGGCTACACCTTC. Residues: CASSPAPRLTNYGYTF.

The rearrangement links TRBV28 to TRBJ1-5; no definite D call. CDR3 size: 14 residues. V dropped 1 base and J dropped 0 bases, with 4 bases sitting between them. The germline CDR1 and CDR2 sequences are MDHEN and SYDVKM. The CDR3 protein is CASSLSYSNQPQHF. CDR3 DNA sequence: TGTGCCAGCAGTTTATCGTATAGCAATCAGCCCCAGCATTTT.

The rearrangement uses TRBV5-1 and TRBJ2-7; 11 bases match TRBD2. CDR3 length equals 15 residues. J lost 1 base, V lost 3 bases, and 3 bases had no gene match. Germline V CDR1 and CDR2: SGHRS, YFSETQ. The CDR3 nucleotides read TGCGCCAGCAGCTCCCCTAGCGGGGGGTCCTACGAGCAGTACTTC. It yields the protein CASSSPSGGSYEQYF. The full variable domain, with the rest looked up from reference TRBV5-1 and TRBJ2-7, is KAGVTQTPRYLIKTRGQQVTLSCSPISGHRSVSWYQQTPGQGLQFLFEYFSETQRNKGNFPGRFSGRQFSNSRSEMNVSTLELGDSALYLCASSSPSGGSYEQYFGPGTRLTVT.

CDR3 coding DNA: TGTGCCAGCAGCCCTCCTTCAAACGGGCAAGAGACCCAGTACTTC. Translation gives CASSPPSNGQETQYF. The gene calls are TRBV11-2 and TRBJ2-5; D is undetermined. Germline CDR1 and CDR2: SGHAT and FQNNGV. The length of the CDR3 is 15 residues. V was shortened by 5 bases and J by 2 bases, with 15 bases between the two germline ends. Full variable domain (rest looked up from reference TRBV11-2 and TRBJ2-5): EAGVAQSPRYKIIEKRQSVAFWCNPISGHATLYWYQQILGQGPKLLIQFQNNGVVDDSQLPKDRFSAERLKGVDSTLKIQPAKLEDSAVYLCASSPPSNGQETQYFGPGTRLLVL.

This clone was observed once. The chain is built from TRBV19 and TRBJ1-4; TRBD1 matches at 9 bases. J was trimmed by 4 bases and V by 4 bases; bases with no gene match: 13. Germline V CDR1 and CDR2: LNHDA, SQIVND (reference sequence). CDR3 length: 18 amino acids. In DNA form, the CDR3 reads TGTGCCAGTAGTAGGCTTTCGGGACAGGGACCAATTAATGAAAAACTGTTTTTT. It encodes CASSRLSGQGPINEKLFF.

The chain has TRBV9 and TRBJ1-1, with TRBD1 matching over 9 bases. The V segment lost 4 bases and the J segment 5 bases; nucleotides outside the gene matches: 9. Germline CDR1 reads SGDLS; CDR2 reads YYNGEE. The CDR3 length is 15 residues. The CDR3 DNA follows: TGTGCCAGCAGCCCCCAACTACAGGGGGCGACTGAAGCTTTCTTT. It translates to CASSPQLQGATEAFF.

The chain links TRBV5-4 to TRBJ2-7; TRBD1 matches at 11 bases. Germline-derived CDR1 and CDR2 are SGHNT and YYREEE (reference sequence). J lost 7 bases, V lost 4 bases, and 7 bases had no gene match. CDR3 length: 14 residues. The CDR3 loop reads CASSPGQGAREQYF. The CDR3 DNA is TGTGCCAGCAGCCCTGGACAGGGGGCGCGGGAGCAGTACTTC.

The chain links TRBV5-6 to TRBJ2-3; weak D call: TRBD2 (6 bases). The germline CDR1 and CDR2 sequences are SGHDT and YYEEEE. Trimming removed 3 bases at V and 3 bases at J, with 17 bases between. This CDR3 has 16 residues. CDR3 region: CASSWRGRVGTDTQYF. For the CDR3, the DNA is TGTGCCAGCAGCTGGAGGGGCAGGGTGGGGACAGATACGCAGTATTTT.

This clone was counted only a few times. The CDR3 sequence: CSVAAGRGNNEQFF. The DNA of the CDR3 is TGCAGCGTTGCGGCGGGGAGAGGGAACAATGAGCAGTTCTTC. The chain couples TRBV29-1 to TRBJ2-1; D is possibly TRBD2 (6 bases). Germline lookup yields CDR1 SQVTM and CDR2 ANQGSEA. The CDR3 length is 14 residues. With 4 bases removed from V and 5 bases from J, the gap between germline ends came to 15 bases.

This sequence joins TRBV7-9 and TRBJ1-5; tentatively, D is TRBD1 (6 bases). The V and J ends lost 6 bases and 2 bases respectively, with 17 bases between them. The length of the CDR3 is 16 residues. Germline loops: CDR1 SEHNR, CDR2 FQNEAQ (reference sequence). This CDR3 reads CASSYTGSRGNQPQHF. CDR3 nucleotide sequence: TGTGCCAGCAGTTACACAGGGTCGAGAGGCAATCAGCCCCAGCATTTT.

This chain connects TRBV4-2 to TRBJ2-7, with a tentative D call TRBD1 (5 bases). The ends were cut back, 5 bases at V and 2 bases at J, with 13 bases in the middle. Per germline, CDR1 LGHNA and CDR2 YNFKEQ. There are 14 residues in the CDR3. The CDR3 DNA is TGTGCCAGCAGCTTAAAGGGGCGGCCCTACGAGCAGTACTTC. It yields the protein CASSLKGRPYEQYF.

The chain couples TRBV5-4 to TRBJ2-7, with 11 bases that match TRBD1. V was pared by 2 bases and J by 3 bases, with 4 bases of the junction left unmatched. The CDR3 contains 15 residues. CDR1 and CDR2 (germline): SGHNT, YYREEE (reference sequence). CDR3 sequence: CASSFGGTGGYEQYF. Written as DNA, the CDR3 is TGTGCCAGCAGCTTTGGGGGGACAGGGGGCTACGAGCAGTACTTC.

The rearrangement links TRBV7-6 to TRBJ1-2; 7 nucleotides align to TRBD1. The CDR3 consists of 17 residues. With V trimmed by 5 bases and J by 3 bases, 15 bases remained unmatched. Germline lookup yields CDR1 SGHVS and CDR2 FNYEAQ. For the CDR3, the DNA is TGTGCCAGCAGCCTCTTACACCCTTGGACAGGACACTATGGCTACACCTTC. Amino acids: CASSLLHPWTGHYGYTF.

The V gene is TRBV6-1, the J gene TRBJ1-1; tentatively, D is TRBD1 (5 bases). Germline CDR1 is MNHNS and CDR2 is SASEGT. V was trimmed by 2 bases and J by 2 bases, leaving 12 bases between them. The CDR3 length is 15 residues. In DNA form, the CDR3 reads TGTGCCAGCAGTGAATGGGCCAGGGTTAACACTGAAGCTTTCTTT. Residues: CASSEWARVNTEAFF.

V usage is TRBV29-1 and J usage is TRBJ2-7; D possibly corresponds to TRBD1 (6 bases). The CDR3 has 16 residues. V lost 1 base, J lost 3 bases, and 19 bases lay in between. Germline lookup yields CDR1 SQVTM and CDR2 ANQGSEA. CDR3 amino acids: CSVEGDTGSGIYEQYF. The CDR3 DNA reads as TGCAGCGTTGAAGGGGACACGGGGTCGGGAATCTACGAGCAGTACTTC.

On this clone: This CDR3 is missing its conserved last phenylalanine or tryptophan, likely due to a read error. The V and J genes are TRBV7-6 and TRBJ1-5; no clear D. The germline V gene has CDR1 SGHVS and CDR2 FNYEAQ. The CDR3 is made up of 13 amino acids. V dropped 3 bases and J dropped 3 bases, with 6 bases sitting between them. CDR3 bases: TGTGCCAGCAGCTTTTCGGACAATCAGCCCCAGCATCTT. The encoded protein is CASSFSDNQPQHL.

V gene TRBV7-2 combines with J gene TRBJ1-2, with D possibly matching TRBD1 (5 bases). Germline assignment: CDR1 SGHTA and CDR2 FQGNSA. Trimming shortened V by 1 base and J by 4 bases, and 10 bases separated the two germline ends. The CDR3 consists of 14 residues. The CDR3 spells CASSLDRTLYGYTF. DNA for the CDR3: TGTGCCAGCAGCTTAGACCGGACACTCTATGGCTACACCTTC.

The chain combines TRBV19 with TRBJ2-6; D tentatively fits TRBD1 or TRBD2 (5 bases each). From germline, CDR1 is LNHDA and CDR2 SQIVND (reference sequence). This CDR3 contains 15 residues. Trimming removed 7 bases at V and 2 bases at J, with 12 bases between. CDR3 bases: TGTGCCAGTACTAATGGGGGAACTGGGGCCAACGTCCTGACTTTC. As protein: CASTNGGTGANVLTF.

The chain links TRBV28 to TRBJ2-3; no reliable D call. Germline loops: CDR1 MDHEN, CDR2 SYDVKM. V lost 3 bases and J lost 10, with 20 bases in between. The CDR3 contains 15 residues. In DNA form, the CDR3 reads TGTGCCAGCAGTTTCCACATCTCCGGGTCAAAAGCGCAGTATTTT. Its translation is CASSFHISGSKAQYF.

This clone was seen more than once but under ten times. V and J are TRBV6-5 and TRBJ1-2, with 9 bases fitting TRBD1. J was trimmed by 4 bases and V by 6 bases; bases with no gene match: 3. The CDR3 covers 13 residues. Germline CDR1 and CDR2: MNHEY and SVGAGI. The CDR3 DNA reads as TGTGCCAGCAGAAGACAGGGGGGCTATGGCTACACCTTC. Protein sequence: CASRRQGGYGYTF.

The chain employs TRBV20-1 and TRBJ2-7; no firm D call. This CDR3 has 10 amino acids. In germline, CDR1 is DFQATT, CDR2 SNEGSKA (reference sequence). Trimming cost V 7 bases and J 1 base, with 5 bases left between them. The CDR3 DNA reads TGCAGTGTTGGTTCCTACGAGCAGTACTTC. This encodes CSVGSYEQYF.

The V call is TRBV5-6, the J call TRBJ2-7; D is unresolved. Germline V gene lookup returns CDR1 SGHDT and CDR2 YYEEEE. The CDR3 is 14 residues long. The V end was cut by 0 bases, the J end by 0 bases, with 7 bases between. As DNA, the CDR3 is TGTGCCAGCAGCTTGGGGTCCAGCTCCTACGAGCAGTACTTC. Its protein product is CASSLGSSSYEQYF.

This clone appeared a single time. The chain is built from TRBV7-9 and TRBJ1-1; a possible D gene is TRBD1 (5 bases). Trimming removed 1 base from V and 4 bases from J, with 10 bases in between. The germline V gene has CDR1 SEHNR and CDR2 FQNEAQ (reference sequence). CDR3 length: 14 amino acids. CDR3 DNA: TGTGCCAGCAGCTTAGAGGGGCCGAGCACTGAAGCTTTCTTT. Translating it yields CASSLEGPSTEAFF.

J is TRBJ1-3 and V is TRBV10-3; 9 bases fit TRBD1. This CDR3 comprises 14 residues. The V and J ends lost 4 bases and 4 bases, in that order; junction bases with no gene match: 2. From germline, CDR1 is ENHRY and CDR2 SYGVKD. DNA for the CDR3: TGTGCCATCAGTGCCGGGACAGGGGGAAACACCATATATTTT. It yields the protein CAISAGTGGNTIYF.

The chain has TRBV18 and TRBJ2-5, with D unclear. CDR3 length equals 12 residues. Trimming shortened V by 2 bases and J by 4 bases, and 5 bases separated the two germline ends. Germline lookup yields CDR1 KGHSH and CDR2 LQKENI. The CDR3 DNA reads TGTGCCAGCTCACCATTGGGAGAGACCCAGTACTTC. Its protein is CASSPLGETQYF.

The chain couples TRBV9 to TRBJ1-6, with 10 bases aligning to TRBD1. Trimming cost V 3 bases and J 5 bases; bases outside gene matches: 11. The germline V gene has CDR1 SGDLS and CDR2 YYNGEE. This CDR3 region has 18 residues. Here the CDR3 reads CASSDPKGTGDHNSPLHF. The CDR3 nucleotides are TGTGCCAGCAGCGACCCTAAAGGGACAGGGGATCATAATTCACCCCTCCACTTT.

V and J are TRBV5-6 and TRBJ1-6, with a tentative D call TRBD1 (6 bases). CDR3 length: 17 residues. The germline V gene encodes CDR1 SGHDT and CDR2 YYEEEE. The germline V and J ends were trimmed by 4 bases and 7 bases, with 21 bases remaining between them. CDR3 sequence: CASSPLPQGSRNSPLHF. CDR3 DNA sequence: TGTGCCAGCAGCCCGCTCCCCCAGGGGTCGAGAAATTCACCCCTCCACTTT.

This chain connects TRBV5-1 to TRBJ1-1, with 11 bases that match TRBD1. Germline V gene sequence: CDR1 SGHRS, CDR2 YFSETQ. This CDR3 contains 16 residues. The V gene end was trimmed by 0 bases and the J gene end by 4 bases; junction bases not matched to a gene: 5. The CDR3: CASSLGTGGLGTEAFF. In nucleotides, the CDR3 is TGCGCCAGCAGCTTGGGGACAGGGGGCCTCGGCACTGAAGCTTTCTTT.